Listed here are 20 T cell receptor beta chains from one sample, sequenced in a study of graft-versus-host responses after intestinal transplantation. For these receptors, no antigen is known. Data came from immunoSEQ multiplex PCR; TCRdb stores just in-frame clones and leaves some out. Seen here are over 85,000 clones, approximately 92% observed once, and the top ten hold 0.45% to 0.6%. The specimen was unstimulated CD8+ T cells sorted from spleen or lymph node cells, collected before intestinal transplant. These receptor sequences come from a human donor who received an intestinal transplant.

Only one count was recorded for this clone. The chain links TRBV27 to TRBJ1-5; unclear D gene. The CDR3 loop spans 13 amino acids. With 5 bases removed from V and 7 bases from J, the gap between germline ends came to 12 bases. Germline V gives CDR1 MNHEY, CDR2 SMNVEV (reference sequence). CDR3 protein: CASSLSRAQPQHF. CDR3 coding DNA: TGTGCCAGCAGTCTGTCGCGGGCACAGCCCCAGCATTTT.

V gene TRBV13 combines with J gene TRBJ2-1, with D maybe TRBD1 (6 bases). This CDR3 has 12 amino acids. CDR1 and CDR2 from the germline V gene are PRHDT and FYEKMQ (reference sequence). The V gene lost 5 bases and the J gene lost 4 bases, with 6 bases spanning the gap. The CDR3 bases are TGTGCCAGCAGCACAGGGTACAATGAGCAGTTCTTC. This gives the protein CASSTGYNEQFF.

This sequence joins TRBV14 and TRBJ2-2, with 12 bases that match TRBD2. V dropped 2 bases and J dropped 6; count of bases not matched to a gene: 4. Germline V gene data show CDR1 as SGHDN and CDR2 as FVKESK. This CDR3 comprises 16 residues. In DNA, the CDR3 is TGTGCCAGCAGCCAAAGACTAGCGGGAGACGCCGGGGAGCTGTTTTTT. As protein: CASSQRLAGDAGELFF.

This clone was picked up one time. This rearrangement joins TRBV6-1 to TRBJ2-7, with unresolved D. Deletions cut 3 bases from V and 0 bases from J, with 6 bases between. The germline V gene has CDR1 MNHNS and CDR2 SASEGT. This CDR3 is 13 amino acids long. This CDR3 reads CASSEYTSYEQYF. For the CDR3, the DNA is TGTGCCAGCAGTGAGTACACCTCCTACGAGCAGTACTTC.

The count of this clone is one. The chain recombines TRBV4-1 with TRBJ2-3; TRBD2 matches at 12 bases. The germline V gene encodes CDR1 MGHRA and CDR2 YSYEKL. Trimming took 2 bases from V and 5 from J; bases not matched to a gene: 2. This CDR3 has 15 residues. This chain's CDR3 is CASSQTTSGGDTQYF. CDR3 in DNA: TGCGCCAGCAGCCAAACGACTAGCGGGGGAGATACGCAGTATTTT.

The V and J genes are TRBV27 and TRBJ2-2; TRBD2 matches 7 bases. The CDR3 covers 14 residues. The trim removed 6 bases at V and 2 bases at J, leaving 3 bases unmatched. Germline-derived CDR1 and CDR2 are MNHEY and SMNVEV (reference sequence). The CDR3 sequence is CASSWGGNTGELFF. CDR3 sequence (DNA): TGTGCCAGCAGCTGGGGGGGAAACACCGGGGAGCTGTTTTTT.

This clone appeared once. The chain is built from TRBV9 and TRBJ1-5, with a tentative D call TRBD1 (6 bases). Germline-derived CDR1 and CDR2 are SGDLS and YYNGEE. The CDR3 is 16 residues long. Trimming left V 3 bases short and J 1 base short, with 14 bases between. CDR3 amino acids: CASSEGGDSSNQPQHF. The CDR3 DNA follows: TGTGCCAGCAGCGAAGGGGGAGACAGCAGCAATCAGCCCCAGCATTTT.

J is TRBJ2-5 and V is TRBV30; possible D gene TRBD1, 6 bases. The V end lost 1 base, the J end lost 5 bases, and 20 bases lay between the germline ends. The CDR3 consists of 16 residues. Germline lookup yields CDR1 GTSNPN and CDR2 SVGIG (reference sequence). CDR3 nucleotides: TGTGCCTGGAGTGGAGTGGGGGCCAGGGTGTTGGAGACCCAGTACTTC. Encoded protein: CAWSGVGARVLETQYF.

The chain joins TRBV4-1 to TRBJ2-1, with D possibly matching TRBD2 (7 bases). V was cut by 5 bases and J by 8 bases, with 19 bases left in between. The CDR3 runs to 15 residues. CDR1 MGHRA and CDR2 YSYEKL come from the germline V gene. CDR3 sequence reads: CASSELSGGVYEQFF. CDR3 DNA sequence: TGCGCCAGCAGCGAGTTGTCGGGGGGCGTCTATGAGCAGTTCTTC.

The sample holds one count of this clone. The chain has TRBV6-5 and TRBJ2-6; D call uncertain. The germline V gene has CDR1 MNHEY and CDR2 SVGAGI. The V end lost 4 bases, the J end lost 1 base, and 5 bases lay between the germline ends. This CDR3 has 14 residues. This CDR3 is CASSSASGANVLTF. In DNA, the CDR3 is TGTGCCAGCAGTTCAGCGTCTGGGGCCAACGTCCTGACTTTC.

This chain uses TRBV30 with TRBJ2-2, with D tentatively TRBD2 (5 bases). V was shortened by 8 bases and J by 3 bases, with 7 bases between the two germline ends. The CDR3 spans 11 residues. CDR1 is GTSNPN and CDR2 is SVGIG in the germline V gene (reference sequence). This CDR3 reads CAVEDTGELFF. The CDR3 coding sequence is TGTGCCGTGGAGGACACCGGGGAGCTGTTTTTT.

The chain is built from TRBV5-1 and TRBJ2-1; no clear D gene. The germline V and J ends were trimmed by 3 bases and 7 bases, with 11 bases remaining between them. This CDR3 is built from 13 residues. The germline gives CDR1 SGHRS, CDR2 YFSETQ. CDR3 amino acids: CASSWYSQNEQFF. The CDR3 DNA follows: TGCGCCAGCAGCTGGTACAGTCAAAATGAGCAGTTCTTC.

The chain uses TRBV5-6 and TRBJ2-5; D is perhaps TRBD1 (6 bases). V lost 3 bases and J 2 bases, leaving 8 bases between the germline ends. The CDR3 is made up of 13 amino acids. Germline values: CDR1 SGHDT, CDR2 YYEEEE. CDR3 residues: CASSWDNQETQYF. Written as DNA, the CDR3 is TGTGCCAGCAGCTGGGACAATCAAGAGACCCAGTACTTC.

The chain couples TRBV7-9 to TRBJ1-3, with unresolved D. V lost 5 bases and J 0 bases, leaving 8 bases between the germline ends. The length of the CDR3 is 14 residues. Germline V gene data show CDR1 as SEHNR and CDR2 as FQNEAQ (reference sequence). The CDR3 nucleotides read TGTGCCAGCAGCATACAAGACTCTGGAAACACCATATATTTT. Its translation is CASSIQDSGNTIYF.

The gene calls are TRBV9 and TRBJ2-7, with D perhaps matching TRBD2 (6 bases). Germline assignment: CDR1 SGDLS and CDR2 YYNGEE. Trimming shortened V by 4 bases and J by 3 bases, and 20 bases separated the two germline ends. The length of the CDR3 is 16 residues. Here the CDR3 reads CASSSITSTSGYEQYF. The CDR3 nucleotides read TGTGCCAGCAGCTCTATTACTAGCACTTCGGGCTACGAGCAGTACTTC.

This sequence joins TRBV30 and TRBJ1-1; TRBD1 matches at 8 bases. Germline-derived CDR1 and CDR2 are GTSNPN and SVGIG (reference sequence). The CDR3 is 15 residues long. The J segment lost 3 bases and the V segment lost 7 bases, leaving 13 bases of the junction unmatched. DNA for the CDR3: TGTGCCTACCAACCGGGACAGGTAATCCACACTGAAGCTTTCTTT. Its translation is CAYQPGQVIHTEAFF.

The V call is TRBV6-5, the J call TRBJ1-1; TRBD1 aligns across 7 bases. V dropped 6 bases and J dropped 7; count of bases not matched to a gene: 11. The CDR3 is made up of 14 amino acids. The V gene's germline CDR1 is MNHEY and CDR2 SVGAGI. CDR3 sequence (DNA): TGTGCCAGCAGATGGACAGGTCTACACTATGAAGCTTTCTTT. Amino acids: CASRWTGLHYEAFF.

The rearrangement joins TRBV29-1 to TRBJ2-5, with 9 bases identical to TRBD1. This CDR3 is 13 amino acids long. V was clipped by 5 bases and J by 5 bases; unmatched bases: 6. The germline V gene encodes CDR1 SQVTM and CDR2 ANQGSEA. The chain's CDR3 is CSVRQGDWETQYF. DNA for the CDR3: TGCAGCGTTAGACAGGGGGATTGGGAGACCCAGTACTTC.

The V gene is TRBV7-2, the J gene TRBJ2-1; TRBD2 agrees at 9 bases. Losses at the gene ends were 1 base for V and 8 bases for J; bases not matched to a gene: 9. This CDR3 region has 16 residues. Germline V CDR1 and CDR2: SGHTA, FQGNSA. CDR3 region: CASSLGVAGALDEQFF. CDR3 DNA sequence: TGTGCCAGCAGCTTAGGGGTAGCGGGAGCCCTCGATGAGCAGTTCTTC.

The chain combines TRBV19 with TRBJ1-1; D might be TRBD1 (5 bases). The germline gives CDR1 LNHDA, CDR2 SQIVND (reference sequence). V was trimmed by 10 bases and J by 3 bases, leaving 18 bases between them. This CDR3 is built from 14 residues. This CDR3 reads CATGYFGADTEAFF. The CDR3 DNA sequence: TGTGCCACAGGGTATTTTGGCGCGGACACTGAAGCTTTCTTT.